These 2 T cell receptor beta chains were sequenced from one sample in a study of T-cell memory formation after mild COVID-19 (dated by TCRdb to the early 2020s). The protocol used for the library was 5' RACE. The listed sequencing device is Illumina NovaSeq 6000. TCRdb took the public reads, trimmed them with fastp at Q25, ran MiXCR for clone calling and kept in-frame beta chains. Entries that share a CDR3 protein sequence are merged under the most common genes and DNA. The sample includes 120,000 to 150,000 distinct CDR3 sequences, with 11% to 15% observed a single time. Around 28% of the sample is held by the ten biggest clonotypes. The specimen was PBMCs or a T cell subset sorted from them (not recorded which). Receptor source: an adult woman who had mild COVID-19 (a few samples of this study predate the infection). The sample titles of this study are shuffled in the database, so cell type and time point are left out; the donor was told from shared clones.

The chain recombines TRBV12-3 or TRBV12-4 with TRBJ2-1; 14 bases are shared with TRBD2. There are 16 residues in the CDR3. Trimming took 1 base from V and 8 from J; bases not matched to a gene: 4. The CDR3 sequence is CASSLGTSGGYHEQFF. For the CDR3, the DNA is TGTGCCAGCAGTTTAGGGACTAGCGGGGGGTATCATGAGCAGTTCTTC.

This clonotype was counted between two and nine times. The rearrangement joins TRBV4-1 to TRBJ2-7; 7 positions match TRBD1. From germline, CDR1 is MGHRA and CDR2 YSYEKL. With 4 bases clipped from V and 3 bases from J, the junction kept 9 bases outside the gene matches. CDR3 size: 15 residues. CDR3 nucleotide sequence: TGCGCCAGCAGCCCCTCCAGGGGGTACGTCTACGAGCAGTACTTC. Its translation: CASSPSRGYVYEQYF.